Listed here is a single TCR beta chain. The antigen is not known. This entry is derived from a study of cytomegalovirus exposure and HLA in healthy donors. Vbeta (60) and Jbeta (13) primers were used in the PCR. TCRdb's table, derived via immunoSEQ multiplex PCR, lists solely in-frame clones and lacks some. The table lists some 190,000 clones, roughly 8.7% of them singletons. Findings of the study overall: A previous analysis found most TCR beta V segments productive roughly 87% or roughly 30% of the time. Specificity for CMV antigens was confirmed in vitro for a few of the CMV-associated chains. A list of around 160 TCR beta chains associated with cytomegalovirus was given. A reported reduction in N-insertions relative to the 666-donor mean was seen in an Asian-associated ancestry cluster in a later analysis.

The CDR3 has 14 amino acids. CDR1 and CDR2 from the germline V gene are SGHNT and YYREEE (reference sequence). Trimming left V 3 bases short and J 7 bases short, with 17 bases between. This clonotype was obtained from a woman in her thirties in good health and CMV-seropositive. Sequenced material: PBMCs. The genes are TRBV5-4 and TRBJ2-7, with D possibly TRBD2 on 5 matching bases. The CDR3 DNA is TGTGCCAGCAGCTCCGAGCTCCTTGGAGGTGAGCAGTACTTC. Translation gives CASSSELLGGEQYF.